This T cell receptor beta chain was recorded in a study of shared clonotypes between healthy human individuals. Researchers ran the assay at a deep level. As processed by the authors: From ImmunoSEQ came sequences covering only the junction and carrying no quality scores, so filtering differed. Sequencing used immunoSEQ multiplex PCR; TCRdb keeps in-frame clones, though not all of them. V and J calls and clone size are copied from that table; D and trimming were computed from the DNA. This table has about 2 million clones, 95% appearing once. CDR1 is MNHNY, CDR2 SVGAGI, per germline (reference sequence). This CDR3 comprises 13 residues. Trimming cost V 6 bases and J 6 bases, with 15 bases left between them. To note about this clone: This could be a read error, since a much larger clone is one nucleotide away. This CDR3 is missing its conserved last phenylalanine or tryptophan, likely due to a read error.

Sequenced material: naive CD4+ T cells sorted from blood. Regarding subset: CD45RA+ positively selected. The sequence derives from a man younger than 30 in good health. The chain recombines TRBV6-6 with TRBJ2-7, with D possibly TRBD1 on 6 matching bases. DNA of the CDR3: TGTGCCAGCAGCGGCGGACAGCTTCGCGAGCAGTACCTC. Protein sequence: CASSGGQLREQYL.